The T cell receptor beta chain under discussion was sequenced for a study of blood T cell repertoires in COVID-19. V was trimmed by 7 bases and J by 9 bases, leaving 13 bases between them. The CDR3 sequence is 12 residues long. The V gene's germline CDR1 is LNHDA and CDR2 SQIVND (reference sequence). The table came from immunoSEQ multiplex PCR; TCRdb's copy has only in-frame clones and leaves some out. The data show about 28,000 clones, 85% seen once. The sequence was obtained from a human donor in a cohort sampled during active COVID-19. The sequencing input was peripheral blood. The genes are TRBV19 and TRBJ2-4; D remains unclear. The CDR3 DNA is TGTGCCAGTATAGAGGTCTCGGGCATTCAGTACTTC. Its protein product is CASIEVSGIQYF.